A single sample is the source of the 9 T cell receptor beta chains below, sequenced in a study of response to subunit inactivated influenza vaccine. One entry per CDR3 protein results from TCRdb running MiXCR on the RT-PCR reads. The table has around 600,000 distinct CDR3 sequences, about 11% seen once; the top ten hold more than 9.5%. These records were also assigned to another study, of T cells expressing NK-cell markers. This second study says: It was by 5'RACE template switching with UMIs that TCR beta cDNA was made.

This sample comprised PBMCs from blood, obtained on the day of vaccination. All receptors derive from a man in his forties or fifties who received an inactivated influenza vaccine.

Concerning this clonotype itself: A much larger clone lies one base from this, so it may be a read error. The chain recombines TRBV12-3 or TRBV12-4 with TRBJ1-4; D is possibly TRBD1 (5 bases). The CDR3 totals 14 residues. V lost 6 bases and J lost 6, with 14 bases in between. The DNA for the CDR3 is TGTGCCAGCAGGGGGGACCTAACGGATGAAAAACTGTTTTTT. Amino acid sequence: CASRGDLTDEKLFF.

V gene TRBV19 combines with J gene TRBJ2-3; a possible D gene is TRBD2 (5 bases). V lost 7 bases to trimming and J lost 5 bases, with 16 bases between them. From germline, CDR1 is LNHDA and CDR2 SQIVND (reference sequence). CDR3 length: 14 residues. The CDR3 loop is CASNGDQWGDTQYF. The CDR3 DNA follows: TGTGCCAGTAACGGGGATCAGTGGGGAGATACGCAGTATTTT.

The chain recombines TRBV4-1 with TRBJ2-6; D tentatively reads TRBD1 or TRBD2 (5 bases each). Germline V gene data show CDR1 as MGHRA and CDR2 as YSYEKL. The CDR3 has 17 amino acids. V was clipped by 4 bases and J by 3 bases, with 16 bases between them. The DNA of the CDR3 is TGCGCCAGCAGCCCTCGCCGGGACGACGATGGGGCCAACGTCCTGACTTTC. Amino acid sequence: CASSPRRDDDGANVLTF.

This clonotype turned up a few times. The gene calls are TRBV7-2 and TRBJ1-4, with TRBD1 matching over 10 bases. The length of the CDR3 is 15 residues. The germline V gene encodes CDR1 SGHTA and CDR2 FQGNSA. Trimming removed 3 bases from V and 4 bases from J; junction bases left unmatched: 2. The CDR3 reads CASSFDRGLNEKLFF. CDR3 DNA sequence: TGTGCCAGCAGCTTCGACAGGGGGCTTAATGAAAAACTGTTTTTT.

This chain uses TRBV12-3 or TRBV12-4 with TRBJ2-1; 7 bases match TRBD2. This CDR3 is built from 16 residues. V lost 5 bases and J lost 2; bases outside the gene matches: 9. Here the CDR3 reads CASSLQAGITYNEQFF. CDR3 in DNA: TGTGCCAGCAGTCTTCAAGCGGGGATAACCTACAATGAGCAGTTCTTC.

The chain couples TRBV28 to TRBJ2-1; maybe TRBD2 (5 bases). V was shortened by 2 bases and J by 8 bases, with 7 bases between the two germline ends. The germline CDR1 and CDR2 sequences are MDHEN and SYDVKM. This CDR3 has 12 amino acids. In DNA, the CDR3 is TGTGCCAGCAGTTTAAGGAGGTATGAGCAGTTCTTC. It translates to CASSLRRYEQFF.

This clonotype was observed many times. This sequence joins TRBV5-1 and TRBJ1-2; 9 bases match TRBD1. Trimming at V came to 4 bases and at J to 4 bases, leaving 5 bases not matched to a gene. The CDR3 consists of 14 residues. Germline V gene sequence: CDR1 SGHRS, CDR2 YFSETQ. Here the CDR3 reads CASSETGGSYGYTF. DNA of the CDR3: TGCGCCAGCAGCGAAACAGGGGGCTCCTATGGCTACACCTTC.

This clonotype was seen only a few times. The chain employs TRBV5-1 and TRBJ2-7, with a possible D match to TRBD1 (6 bases). The germline V gene encodes CDR1 SGHRS and CDR2 YFSETQ. This CDR3 is built from 15 residues. V lost 2 bases to trimming and J lost 0 bases, with 12 bases between them. The CDR3 sequence is CASSLGQISSYEQYF. CDR3 sequence (DNA): TGCGCCAGCAGCTTAGGACAGATTTCCTCCTACGAGCAGTACTTC.

This clonotype has a count of ten or more. This rearrangement joins TRBV20-1 to TRBJ2-5, with unresolved D. Germline loops: CDR1 DFQATT, CDR2 SNEGSKA (reference sequence). Trimming cost V 4 bases and J 0 bases, with 3 bases left between them. CDR3 size: 11 residues. The CDR3 coding sequence is TGCAGTGCTAACCACCAAGAGACCCAGTACTTC. This gives the protein CSANHQETQYF.